This T cell receptor beta chain was sequenced during a study of T cells in Graves' hyperthyroidism and ophthalmopathy. As for the study in general: Any treatment followed the collection of peripheral blood at initial diagnosis.

Regions amplified from RNA transcripts were the TCR beta CDR3 regions. With the HTBI primer set, the TCR CDR3 went through a first round of RT-PCR. Using its own MiXCR run on the multiplex PCR reads, TCRdb lists one record per CDR3 protein. The sample yields roughly 300,000 distinct CDR3 sequences, 21% seen once. Exclusion of a patient resulted from uncontrolled infection, other autoimmune disease, pregnancy or lactation. Clinical symptoms, serum thyroxine and TRAb, thyroid ultrasound and orbital computed tomography were used for the diagnoses. Whole-study results and caveats: Most expanded thyroid clonotypes above 0.001 also appeared in blood.

Germline loops: CDR1 SGHRS, CDR2 YFSETQ. The length of the CDR3 is 14 residues. Losses at the gene ends were 5 bases for V and 7 bases for J; bases not matched to a gene: 10. Comments on this clonotype: Its antigen is still unknown.

The rearrangement links TRBV5-1 to TRBJ1-2, with 8 bases identical to TRBD1. Specimen: blood. The TCR was taken from a woman between 50 and 59 years old with Graves' hyperthyroidism. CDR3 loop: CASSYETGAVGYTF. For the CDR3, the DNA is TGCGCCAGCAGTTACGAGACAGGGGCGGTTGGCTACACCTTC.